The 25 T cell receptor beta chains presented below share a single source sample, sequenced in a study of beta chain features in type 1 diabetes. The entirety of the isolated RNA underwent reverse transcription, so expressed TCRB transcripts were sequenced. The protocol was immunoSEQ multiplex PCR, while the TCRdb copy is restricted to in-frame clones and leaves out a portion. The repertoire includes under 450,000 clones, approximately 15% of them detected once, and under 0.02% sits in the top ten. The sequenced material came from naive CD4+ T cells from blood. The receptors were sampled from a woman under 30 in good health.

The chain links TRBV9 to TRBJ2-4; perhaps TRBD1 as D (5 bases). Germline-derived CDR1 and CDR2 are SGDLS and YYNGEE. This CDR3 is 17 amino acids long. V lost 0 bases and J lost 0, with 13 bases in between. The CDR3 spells CASSVEGGQLAKNIQYF. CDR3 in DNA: TGTGCCAGCAGCGTAGAAGGCGGACAACTAGCCAAAAACATTCAGTACTTC.

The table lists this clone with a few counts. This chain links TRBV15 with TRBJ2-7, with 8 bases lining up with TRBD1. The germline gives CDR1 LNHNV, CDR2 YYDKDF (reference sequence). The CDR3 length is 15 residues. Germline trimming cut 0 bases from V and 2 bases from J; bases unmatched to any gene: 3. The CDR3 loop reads CATSRDRGPTYEQYF. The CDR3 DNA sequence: TGTGCCACCAGCAGAGACAGGGGGCCGACCTACGAGCAGTACTTC.

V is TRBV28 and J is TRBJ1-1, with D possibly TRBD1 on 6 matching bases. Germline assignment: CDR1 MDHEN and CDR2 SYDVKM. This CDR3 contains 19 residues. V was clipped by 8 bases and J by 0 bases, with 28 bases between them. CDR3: CASPPPSGGARGMNTEAFF. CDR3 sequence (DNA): TGTGCCAGCCCACCTCCCTCGGGGGGCGCGAGAGGAATGAACACTGAAGCTTTCTTT.

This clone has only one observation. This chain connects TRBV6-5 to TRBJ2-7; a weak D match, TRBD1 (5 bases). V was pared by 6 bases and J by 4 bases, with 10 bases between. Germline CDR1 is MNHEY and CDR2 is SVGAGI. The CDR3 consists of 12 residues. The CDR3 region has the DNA TGTGCCAGCAGGAAAGACAGTTACGAGCAGTACTTC. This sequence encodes CASRKDSYEQYF.

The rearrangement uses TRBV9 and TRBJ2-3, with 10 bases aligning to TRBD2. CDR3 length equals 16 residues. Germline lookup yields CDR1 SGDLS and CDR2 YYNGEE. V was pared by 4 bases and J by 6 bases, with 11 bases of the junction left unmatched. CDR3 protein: CASSLMLAGVSDTQYF. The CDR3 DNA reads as TGTGCCAGCAGCTTGATGCTAGCGGGAGTTTCGGATACGCAGTATTTT.

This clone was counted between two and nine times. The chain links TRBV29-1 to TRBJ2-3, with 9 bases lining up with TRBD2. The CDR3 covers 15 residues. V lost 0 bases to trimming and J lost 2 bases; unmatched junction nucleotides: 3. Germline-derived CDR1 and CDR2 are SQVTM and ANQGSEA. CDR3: CSVEELAGNTDTQYF. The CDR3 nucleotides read TGCAGCGTTGAAGAGCTAGCGGGAAACACAGATACGCAGTATTTT.

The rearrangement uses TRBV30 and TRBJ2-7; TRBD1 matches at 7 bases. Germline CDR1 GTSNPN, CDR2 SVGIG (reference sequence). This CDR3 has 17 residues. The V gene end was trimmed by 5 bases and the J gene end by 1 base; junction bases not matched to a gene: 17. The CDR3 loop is CAWRPDRATGTSYEQYF. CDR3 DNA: TGTGCCTGGCGCCCGGACCGGGCGACAGGGACATCCTACGAGCAGTACTTC.

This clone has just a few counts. CDR3: CAWSAWGTRGTTEAFF. In DNA, the CDR3 is TGTGCCTGGAGCGCCTGGGGGACAAGAGGAACCACTGAAGCTTTCTTT. The rearrangement joins TRBV30 to TRBJ1-1, with D possibly TRBD1 on 6 matching bases. The CDR3 has 16 amino acids. The V end was cut by 3 bases, the J end by 4 bases, with 21 bases between. From germline, CDR1 is GTSNPN and CDR2 SVGIG (reference sequence). Drawing the rest from reference TRBV30 and TRBJ1-1, the complete variable domain is SQTIHQWPATLVQPVGSPLSLECTVEGTSNPNLYWYRQAAGRGLQLLFYSVGIGQISSEVPQNLSASRPQDRQFILSSKKLLLSDSGFYLCAWSAWGTRGTTEAFFGQGTRLTVV.

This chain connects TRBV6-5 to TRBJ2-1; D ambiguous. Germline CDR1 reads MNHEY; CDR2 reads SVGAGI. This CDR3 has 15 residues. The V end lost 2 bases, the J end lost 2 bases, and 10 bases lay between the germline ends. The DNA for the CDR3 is TGTGCCAGCAGTTACAACGGGTTCGCCTACAATGAGCAGTTCTTC. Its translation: CASSYNGFAYNEQFF.

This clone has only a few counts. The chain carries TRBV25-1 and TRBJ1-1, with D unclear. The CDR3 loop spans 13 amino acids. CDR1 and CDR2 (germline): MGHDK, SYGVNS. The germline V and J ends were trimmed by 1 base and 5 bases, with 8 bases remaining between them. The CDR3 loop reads CASSELERTEAFF. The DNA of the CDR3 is TGTGCCAGCAGTGAATTAGAGAGAACTGAAGCTTTCTTT.

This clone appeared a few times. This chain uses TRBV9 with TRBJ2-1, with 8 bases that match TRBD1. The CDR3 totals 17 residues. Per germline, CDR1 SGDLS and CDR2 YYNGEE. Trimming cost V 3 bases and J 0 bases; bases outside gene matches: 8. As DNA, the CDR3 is TGTGCCAGCAGCGGGGGGACAGGTCAAAGCTCCTACAATGAGCAGTTCTTC. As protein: CASSGGTGQSSYNEQFF. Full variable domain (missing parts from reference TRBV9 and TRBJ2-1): DSGVTQTPKHLITATGQRVTLRCSPRSGDLSVYWYQQSLDQGLQFLIQYYNGEERAKGNILERFSAQQFPDLHSELNLSSLELGDSALYFCASSGGTGQSSYNEQFFGPGTRLTVL.

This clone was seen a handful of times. The CDR3 region is CAWRTGQGGNGYTF. CDR3 in DNA: TGTGCCTGGAGAACGGGACAGGGTGGGAACGGCTACACCTTC. The chain is built from TRBV30 and TRBJ1-2; 9 nucleotides line up with TRBD1. With V trimmed by 3 bases and J by 8 bases, 10 bases remained unmatched. The CDR3 runs to 14 residues. From germline, CDR1 is GTSNPN and CDR2 SVGIG (reference sequence).

The CDR3 DNA follows: TGCGCCAGCAGCCAAACCCAGGGGGCGCGGGAGCTGTTTTTT. It codes for CASSQTQGARELFF. This rearrangement joins TRBV4-3 to TRBJ2-2; 8 nucleotides align to TRBD1. Germline CDR1 LGHNA, CDR2 YSLEER. J gave up 9 bases and V 2 bases, and 5 bases lay outside the gene matches. The CDR3 is 14 amino acids.

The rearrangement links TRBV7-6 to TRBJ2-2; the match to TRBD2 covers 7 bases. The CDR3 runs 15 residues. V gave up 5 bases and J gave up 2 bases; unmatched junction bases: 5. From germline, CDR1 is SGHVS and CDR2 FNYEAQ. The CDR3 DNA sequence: TGTGCCAGCAGCCCGGGAGGCCTCAACACCGGGGAGCTGTTTTTT. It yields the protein CASSPGGLNTGELFF.

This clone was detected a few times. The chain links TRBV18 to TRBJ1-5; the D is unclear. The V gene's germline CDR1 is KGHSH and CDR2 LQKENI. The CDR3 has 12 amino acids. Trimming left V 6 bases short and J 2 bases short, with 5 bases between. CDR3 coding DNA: TGTGCCAGCTCGCAGGGCAATCAGCCCCAGCATTTT. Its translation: CASSQGNQPQHF.

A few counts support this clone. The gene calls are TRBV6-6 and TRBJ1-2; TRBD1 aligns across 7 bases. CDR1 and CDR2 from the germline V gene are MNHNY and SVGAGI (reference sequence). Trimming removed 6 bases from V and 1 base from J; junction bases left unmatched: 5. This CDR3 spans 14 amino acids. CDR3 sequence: CASRTGDSNYGYTF. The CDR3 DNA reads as TGTGCCAGCAGAACCGGGGACAGTAACTATGGCTACACCTTC.

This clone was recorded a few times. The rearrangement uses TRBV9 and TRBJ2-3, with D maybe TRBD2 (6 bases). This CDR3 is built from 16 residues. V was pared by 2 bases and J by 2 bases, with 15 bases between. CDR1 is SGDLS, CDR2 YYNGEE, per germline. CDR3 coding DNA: TGTGCCAGCAGCGTTGCGATAGCGGACGTCACAGATACGCAGTATTTT. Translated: CASSVAIADVTDTQYF.

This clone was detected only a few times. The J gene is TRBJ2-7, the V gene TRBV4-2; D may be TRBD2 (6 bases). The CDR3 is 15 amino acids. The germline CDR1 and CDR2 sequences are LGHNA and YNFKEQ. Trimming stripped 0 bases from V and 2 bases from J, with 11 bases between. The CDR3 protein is CASSQEPGRAYEQYF. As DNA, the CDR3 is TGTGCCAGCAGCCAAGAGCCCGGGAGAGCCTACGAGCAGTACTTC.

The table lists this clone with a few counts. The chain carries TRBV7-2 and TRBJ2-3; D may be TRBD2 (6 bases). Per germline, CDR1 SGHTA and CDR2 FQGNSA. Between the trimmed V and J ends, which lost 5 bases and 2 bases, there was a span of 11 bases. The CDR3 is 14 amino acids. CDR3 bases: TGTGCCAGCAGCCCCGGGACTCACACAGATACGCAGTATTTT. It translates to CASSPGTHTDTQYF.

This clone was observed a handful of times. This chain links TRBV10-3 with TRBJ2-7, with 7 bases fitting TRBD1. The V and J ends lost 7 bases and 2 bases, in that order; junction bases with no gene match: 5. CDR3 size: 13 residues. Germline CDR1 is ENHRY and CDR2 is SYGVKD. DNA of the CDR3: TGTGCCATCACTCCCGACAGGGCCTACGAGCAGTACTTC. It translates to CAITPDRAYEQYF.

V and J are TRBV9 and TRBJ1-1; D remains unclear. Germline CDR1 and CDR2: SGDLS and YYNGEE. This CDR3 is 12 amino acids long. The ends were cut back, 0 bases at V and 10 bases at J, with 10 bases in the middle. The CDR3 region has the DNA TGTGCCAGCAGCGTAGACGGGGTTAGAGCTTTCTTT. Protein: CASSVDGVRAFF.

CDR3 in amino acids: CAWKSMASGSTGANVLTF. In DNA form, the CDR3 reads TGTGCCTGGAAGTCGATGGCTAGCGGGAGTACTGGGGCCAACGTCCTGACTTTC. The chain couples TRBV30 to TRBJ2-6; TRBD2 matches at 10 bases. The CDR3 is 18 amino acids. V was clipped by 4 bases and J by 2 bases; unmatched bases: 11. Germline CDR1 reads GTSNPN; CDR2 reads SVGIG (reference sequence). The full variable domain, its missing parts supplied by reference TRBV30 and TRBJ2-6, is SQTIHQWPATLVQPVGSPLSLECTVEGTSNPNLYWYRQAAGRGLQLLFYSVGIGQISSEVPQNLSASRPQDRQFILSSKKLLLSDSGFYLCAWKSMASGSTGANVLTFGAGSRLTVL.

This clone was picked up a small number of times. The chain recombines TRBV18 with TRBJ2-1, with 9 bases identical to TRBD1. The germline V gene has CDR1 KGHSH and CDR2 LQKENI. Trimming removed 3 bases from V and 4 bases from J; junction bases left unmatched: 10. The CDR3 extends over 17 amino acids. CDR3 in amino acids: CASSPSQGTGWYNEQFF. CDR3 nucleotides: TGTGCCAGCTCACCCTCTCAGGGGACAGGGTGGTACAATGAGCAGTTCTTC.

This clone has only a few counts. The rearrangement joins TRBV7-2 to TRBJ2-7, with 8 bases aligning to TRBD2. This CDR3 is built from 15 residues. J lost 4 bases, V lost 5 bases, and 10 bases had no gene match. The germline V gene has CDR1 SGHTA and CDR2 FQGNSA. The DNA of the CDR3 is TGTGCCAGCAGCAGAGAACTAGCGGTGGCTTACGAGCAGTACTTC. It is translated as CASSRELAVAYEQYF.

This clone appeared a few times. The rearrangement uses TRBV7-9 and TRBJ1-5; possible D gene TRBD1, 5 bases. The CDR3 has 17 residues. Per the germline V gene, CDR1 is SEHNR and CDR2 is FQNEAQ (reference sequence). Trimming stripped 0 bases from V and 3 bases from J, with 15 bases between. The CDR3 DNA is TGTGCCAGCAGCTTAGCAGGAGGTCGGGGGACCAATCAGCCCCAGCATTTT. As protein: CASSLAGGRGTNQPQHF.